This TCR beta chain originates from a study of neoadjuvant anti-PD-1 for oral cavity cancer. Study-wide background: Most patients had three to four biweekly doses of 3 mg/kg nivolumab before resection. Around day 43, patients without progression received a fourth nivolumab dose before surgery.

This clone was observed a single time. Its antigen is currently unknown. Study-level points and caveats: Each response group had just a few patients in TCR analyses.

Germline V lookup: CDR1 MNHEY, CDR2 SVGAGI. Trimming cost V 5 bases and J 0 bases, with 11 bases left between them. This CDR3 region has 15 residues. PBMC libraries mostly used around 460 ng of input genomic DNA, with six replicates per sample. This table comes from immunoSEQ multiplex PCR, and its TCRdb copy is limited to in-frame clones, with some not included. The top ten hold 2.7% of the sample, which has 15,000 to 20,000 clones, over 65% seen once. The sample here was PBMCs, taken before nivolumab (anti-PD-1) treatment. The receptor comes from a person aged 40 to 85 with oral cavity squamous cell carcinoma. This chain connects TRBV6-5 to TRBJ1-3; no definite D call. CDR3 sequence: CASSNPANSGNTIYF. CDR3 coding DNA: TGTGCCAGCAGTAACCCAGCGAACTCTGGAAACACCATATATTTT.